The clone carrying this T cell receptor beta chain was detected only a few times. The antigen remains undetermined. Each CDR3 protein is one row after TCRdb ran MiXCR on the 5' RACE reads. Among roughly 200,000 distinct CDR3 sequences listed, less than 20% were seen once. The CDR3 loop spans 14 amino acids. CDR1 is MNHEY, CDR2 SMNVEV, per germline (reference sequence). Trimming took 1 base from V and 7 from J, leaving 10 bases between them. The data derive from a study of identical twins. Regarding the study as a whole: Insertions were reduced in abundant cord blood beta clonotypes but not in memory repertoires.

The data also belong to a second study, concerning T cells expressing NK-cell markers.

The V gene is TRBV27, the J gene TRBJ2-2; no clear D gene. Sequencing used CD8+ T cells sorted from blood. This receptor was taken from a woman aged 18-29 years in good health. The CDR3 DNA is TGTGCCAGCAGTTTATTGGGCATAAGCGGGGAGCTGTTTTTT. Protein sequence: CASSLLGISGELFF.